This passage covers 27 T cell receptor beta chains from one sample sequenced in a study of blood T cell repertoires in COVID-19. Some clones are missing from TCRdb's copy, which holds only in-frame ones; the method was immunoSEQ multiplex PCR. The sample has a few hundred thousand clones; approximately 90% are singletons. Sequenced sample: peripheral blood. These receptors all stem from a man aged 18-30 years with active or convalescent COVID-19.

Written as DNA, the CDR3 is TGTGCCAGCAGTGAACAGATGGCTGAGCAGTTCTTC. Translation gives CASSEQMAEQFF. This chain links TRBV2 with TRBJ2-1; D gene uncertain. CDR3 length: 12 amino acids. Germline V gene data show CDR1 as SNHLY and CDR2 as FYNNEI. Trimming removed 2 bases from V and 9 bases from J, with 8 bases in between. The entire variable domain, with the rest obtained from reference TRBV2 and TRBJ2-1, is as follows: EPEVTQTPSHQVTQMGQEVILRCVPISNHLYFYWYRQILGQKVEFLVSFYNNEISEKSEIFDDQFSVERPDGSNFTLKIRSTKLEDSAMYFCASSEQMAEQFFGPGTRLTVL.

V and J are TRBV7-2 and TRBJ1-3; 8 positions agree with TRBD1. The germline gives CDR1 SGHTA, CDR2 FQGNSA. V lost 5 bases and J lost 9; bases outside the gene matches: 6. This CDR3 is 13 amino acids long. The CDR3 is CASSGQGSSTIYF. The CDR3 nucleotides are TGTGCCAGCAGCGGACAGGGCTCGAGCACCATATATTTT.

The chain links TRBV19 to TRBJ2-3; 9 bases fit TRBD1. The germline V gene encodes CDR1 LNHDA and CDR2 SQIVND (reference sequence). The CDR3 is 15 residues long. V shed 4 bases, J shed 2 bases, and the junction held 4 bases outside the gene matches. CDR3 protein: CASSTWTGVTDTQYF. The CDR3 coding sequence is TGTGCCAGTAGTACCTGGACAGGGGTCACAGATACGCAGTATTTT.

V gene TRBV9 combines with J gene TRBJ1-2; 7 positions agree with TRBD1. Germline V CDR1 and CDR2: SGDLS, YYNGEE. This CDR3 spans 13 amino acids. J was trimmed by 8 bases and V by 0 bases; bases with no gene match: 4. CDR3 protein: CASSVGTGDGYTF. The CDR3 DNA is TGTGCCAGCAGCGTAGGGACAGGAGACGGCTACACCTTC.

The chain has TRBV13 and TRBJ2-3; the D gene is possibly TRBD1 (5 bases). Trimming took off 5 bases at V and 3 bases at J, with 18 bases between the two ends. Looked up from germline, CDR1 is PRHDT and CDR2 is FYEKMQ (reference sequence). This CDR3 has 16 amino acids. The CDR3, as DNA: TGTGCCAGCAGCCCAGAGCAGGGTGGAGTGACAGATACGCAGTATTTT. It yields the protein CASSPEQGGVTDTQYF.

The count of this clone is one. The V and J genes are TRBV10-3 and TRBJ2-1, with 7 bases that match TRBD1. Germline CDR1 and CDR2: ENHRY and SYGVKD. CDR3 size: 22 residues. Trimming removed 0 bases from V and 10 bases from J; junction bases left unmatched: 30. CDR3 DNA sequence: TGTGCCATCAGTGAGTCGGCAGGACAGGAAGTTCTAGGGCTTGGAGTGAGAGGAGAGCAGTTCTTC. Translating gives CAISESAGQEVLGLGVRGEQFF.

The chain recombines TRBV4-3 with TRBJ2-5, with a possible D match to TRBD2 (6 bases). CDR1 LGHNA and CDR2 YSLEER come from the germline V gene. The CDR3 consists of 14 residues. The germline V and J ends were trimmed by 4 bases and 2 bases, with 11 bases remaining between them. CDR3 amino acids: CASSPTSMQETQYF. Here the CDR3 DNA reads TGCGCCAGCAGCCCCACTAGCATGCAAGAGACCCAGTACTTC.

This sequence joins TRBV6-1 and TRBJ1-1; no firm D call. CDR1 is MNHNS, CDR2 SASEGT, per germline. The length of the CDR3 is 14 residues. With 2 bases removed from V and 6 bases from J, the gap between germline ends came to 13 bases. CDR3 sequence reads: CASSENPTGAEAFF. In nucleotides, the CDR3 is TGTGCCAGCAGTGAAAACCCGACCGGGGCTGAAGCTTTCTTT.

The chain joins TRBV14 to TRBJ2-1; the match to TRBD2 covers 8 bases. The CDR3 extends over 14 amino acids. The V segment lost 0 bases and the J segment 9 bases; nucleotides outside the gene matches: 4. Germline V lookup: CDR1 SGHDN, CDR2 FVKESK. CDR3 in DNA: TGTGCCAGCAGCCAAGATTGGGCGGGAGGTGAGCAGTTCTTC. Residues: CASSQDWAGGEQFF.

The chain is built from TRBV9 and TRBJ2-2; 7 positions match TRBD1. Germline values: CDR1 SGDLS, CDR2 YYNGEE. This CDR3 spans 15 amino acids. J lost 6 bases, V lost 3 bases, and 8 bases had no gene match. For the CDR3, the DNA is TGTGCCAGCAGCGCCCCAACAGGGGTGCCCGGGGAGCTGTTTTTT. Translated, it gives CASSAPTGVPGELFF.

This clone was seen more than once but under ten times. V gene TRBV11-2 combines with J gene TRBJ2-7; TRBD1 might be the D (6 bases). The ends were cut back, 1 base at V and 3 bases at J, with 19 bases in the middle. CDR1 is SGHAT, CDR2 FQNNGV, per germline. The CDR3 consists of 17 residues. The CDR3: CASSLAPPGANFYEQYF. Here the CDR3 DNA reads TGTGCCAGCAGCTTAGCCCCTCCAGGGGCGAACTTCTACGAGCAGTACTTC.

The chain couples TRBV6-5 to TRBJ2-1; TRBD2 might be the D (7 bases). The CDR3 runs 14 residues. V shed 7 bases and J shed 0 bases, with 10 bases lying between them. Germline values: CDR1 MNHEY, CDR2 SVGAGI. CDR3 in DNA: TGTGCCAGCAAGAGGGGGGGCTCCTACAATGAGCAGTTCTTC. Translation gives CASKRGGSYNEQFF.

The rearrangement joins TRBV12-3 or TRBV12-4 to TRBJ1-1; TRBD1 might be the D (6 bases). The CDR3 totals 13 residues. V lost 3 bases and J 5 bases, leaving 10 bases between the germline ends. The CDR3 nucleotides read TGTGCCAGCAGTTTCCAACAGGGAACTGAAGCTTTCTTT. The encoded protein is CASSFQQGTEAFF.

This chain links TRBV6-5 with TRBJ1-3; D not resolved. Germline CDR1 and CDR2: MNHEY and SVGAGI. The CDR3 is 15 amino acids. Trimming removed 6 bases at V and 0 bases at J, with 12 bases between. The CDR3 sequence is CASSPHLFSGNTIYF. The CDR3 DNA sequence: TGTGCCAGCAGCCCACACCTTTTCTCTGGAAACACCATATATTTT.

The rearrangement joins TRBV14 to TRBJ2-7, with 10 nucleotides matching TRBD1. Trimming took 2 bases from V and 4 from J; bases not matched to a gene: 5. CDR1 and CDR2 from the germline V gene are SGHDN and FVKESK. The CDR3 consists of 15 residues. CDR3 nucleotide sequence: TGTGCCAGCAGCCAATGGACAGGGGGACGATACGAGCAGTACTTC. Translating gives CASSQWTGGRYEQYF.

The V call is TRBV15, the J call TRBJ1-1; 7 nucleotides match TRBD1. This CDR3 is built from 18 residues. J lost 1 base, V lost 6 bases, and 17 bases had no gene match. The V gene's germline CDR1 is LNHNV and CDR2 YYDKDF (reference sequence). The CDR3 loop is CATSGGWRGQSWNTEAFF. The CDR3 DNA reads TGTGCCACCAGTGGGGGTTGGAGGGGGCAAAGCTGGAACACTGAAGCTTTCTTT.

J is TRBJ1-2 and V is TRBV19; 11 bases align to TRBD1. CDR1 and CDR2 from the germline V gene are LNHDA and SQIVND (reference sequence). V lost 10 bases and J lost 4; bases outside the gene matches: 11. The CDR3 has 15 residues. CDR3 protein: CATSQGTGGIYGYTF. In DNA form, the CDR3 reads TGTGCCACCAGTCAAGGGACAGGGGGAATCTATGGCTACACCTTC. Full variable domain (missing parts from reference TRBV19 and TRBJ1-2): DGGITQSPKYLFRKEGQNVTLSCEQNLNHDAMYWYRQDPGQGLRLIYYSQIVNDFQKGDIAEGYSVSREKKESFPLTVTSAQKNPTAFYLCATSQGTGGIYGYTFGSGTRLTVV.

V gene TRBV5-1 combines with J gene TRBJ1-2, with TRBD1 matching 8 bases. J was trimmed by 7 bases and V by 4 bases; bases with no gene match: 6. The CDR3 has 13 amino acids. Per germline, CDR1 SGHRS and CDR2 YFSETQ. The CDR3 coding sequence is TGCGCCAGCAGCCTCGAGACAGGGGCTGGCTACACCTTC. Encoded protein: CASSLETGAGYTF.

The V call is TRBV7-2, the J call TRBJ2-7, with 10 bases identical to TRBD2. Trimming removed 3 bases from V and 2 bases from J; junction bases left unmatched: 13. Germline-derived CDR1 and CDR2 are SGHTA and FQGNSA. This CDR3 comprises 18 residues. The CDR3 sequence is CASSFRGTSEISPYEQYF. The CDR3 region has the DNA TGTGCCAGCAGCTTCCGAGGGACTAGCGAAATATCTCCCTACGAGCAGTACTTC.

The chain carries TRBV18 and TRBJ1-1; D perhaps matches TRBD1 (6 bases). The length of the CDR3 is 14 residues. Trimming cost V 3 bases and J 4 bases, with 12 bases left between them. Germline V gene lookup returns CDR1 KGHSH and CDR2 LQKENI. The CDR3 loop is CASSPKGGGTEAFF. CDR3 DNA: TGTGCCAGCTCACCTAAGGGGGGGGGCACTGAAGCTTTCTTT.

This chain links TRBV18 with TRBJ1-1, with D possibly being TRBD1 (6 bases). Per germline, CDR1 KGHSH and CDR2 LQKENI. The CDR3 is made up of 15 amino acids. V gave up 2 bases and J gave up 2 bases, with 12 bases separating them. The CDR3 loop reads CASSPGGTINTEAFF. For the CDR3, the DNA is TGTGCCAGCTCACCAGGTGGGACAATAAACACTGAAGCTTTCTTT.

The chain has TRBV18 and TRBJ2-1, with D possibly being TRBD2 (5 bases). Looked up from germline, CDR1 is KGHSH and CDR2 is LQKENI. The CDR3 runs 15 residues. Trimming removed 6 bases at V and 1 base at J, with 13 bases between. CDR3 protein: CASSGKPGSYNEQFF. In DNA form, the CDR3 reads TGTGCCAGCTCCGGGAAACCGGGTTCCTACAATGAGCAGTTCTTC.

The chain joins TRBV6-2 or TRBV6-3 to TRBJ1-2; TRBD1 aligns across 9 bases. This CDR3 contains 15 residues. Germline CDR1 is MNHEY and CDR2 is SVGEGT. V lost 5 bases and J lost 6; bases outside the gene matches: 10. DNA of the CDR3: TGTGCCAGCAGTCGCCCCCCGGGACAGGGCCATGGCTACACCTTC. Translation gives CASSRPPGQGHGYTF.

The sample holds a few counts of this clone. The rearrangement joins TRBV12-3 or TRBV12-4 to TRBJ1-2; 7 nucleotides match TRBD1. The J segment lost 7 bases and the V segment lost 5 bases, leaving 7 bases of the junction unmatched. The CDR3 runs to 13 residues. CDR3 DNA sequence: TGTGCCAGCAGTCCGACAGGGAAACCTGGCTACACCTTC. Translation: CASSPTGKPGYTF.

The gene calls are TRBV19 and TRBJ1-3; weak D call: TRBD1 (6 bases). V dropped 10 bases and J dropped 0 bases, with 13 bases sitting between them. CDR3 length equals 14 residues. The germline V gene encodes CDR1 LNHDA and CDR2 SQIVND (reference sequence). The CDR3: CAISQGPSGNTIYF. CDR3 nucleotide sequence: TGTGCCATCTCACAGGGACCCTCTGGAAACACCATATATTTT. The complete variable domain, with remaining parts taken from reference TRBV19 and TRBJ1-3, reads DGGITQSPKYLFRKEGQNVTLSCEQNLNHDAMYWYRQDPGQGLRLIYYSQIVNDFQKGDIAEGYSVSREKKESFPLTVTSAQKNPTAFYLCAISQGPSGNTIYFGEGSWLTVV.

The chain has TRBV28 and TRBJ1-2; 8 bases are shared with TRBD1. V lost 5 bases and J lost 4; bases outside the gene matches: 9. The germline V gene has CDR1 MDHEN and CDR2 SYDVKM. This CDR3 contains 15 residues. CDR3 sequence reads: CASSPGTGEGYGYTF. As DNA, the CDR3 is TGTGCCAGCAGTCCCGGGACAGGAGAAGGCTATGGCTACACCTTC.

In this sample, this clone turned up once. The same CDR3 is also encoded by other DNA sequences in this sample. CDR3 DNA: TGTGCCAGCAGTTTATTATCCGGGGAGCTGTTTTTT. Its translation is CASSLLSGELFF. The chain combines TRBV28 with TRBJ2-2; no reliable D call. The CDR3 has 12 amino acids. Germline V gene sequence: CDR1 MDHEN, CDR2 SYDVKM. V lost 1 base, J lost 6 bases, and 3 bases lay in between.